The clone carrying this TCR beta chain was recorded many times. The antigen remains undetermined. The germline V and J ends were trimmed by 3 bases and 6 bases, with 5 bases remaining between them. Germline V gene lookup returns CDR1 GTSNPN and CDR2 SVGIG (reference sequence). There are 10 residues in the CDR3. The data belong to a study of molecular identifiers for immune sequencing clone quantification. General observations from the study: Beyond 20 RNA copies, clones held over 99% of effector molecules, compared with under 1% in naive cells. Highly expanded clone sizes could end up underestimated if a barcode were shared by identical TCR molecules.

TCRdb reanalysed the PCR reads using MiXCR and keeps one entry per CDR3 protein. The profile shows 300,000 to 400,000 distinct CDR3 sequences, roughly a fifth of them singletons. Naive CD8 T cell sorting was performed on the CD8+CD4-CCR7+CD45RA+ phenotype. Sequencing used naive CD8+ T cells from blood, with Jurkat cell RNA spiked in. Documented subset: FACS-sorted CD8+CD4-CCR7+CD45RA+ naive T cells. The J gene is TRBJ1-2, the V gene TRBV30; D unresolved. The TCR was taken from a human donor in good health. Some libraries in this study had Jurkat cell RNA spiked in. The CDR3 coding sequence is TGTGCCTGGAGGACCGATGGCTACACCTTC. This gives the protein CAWRTDGYTF.